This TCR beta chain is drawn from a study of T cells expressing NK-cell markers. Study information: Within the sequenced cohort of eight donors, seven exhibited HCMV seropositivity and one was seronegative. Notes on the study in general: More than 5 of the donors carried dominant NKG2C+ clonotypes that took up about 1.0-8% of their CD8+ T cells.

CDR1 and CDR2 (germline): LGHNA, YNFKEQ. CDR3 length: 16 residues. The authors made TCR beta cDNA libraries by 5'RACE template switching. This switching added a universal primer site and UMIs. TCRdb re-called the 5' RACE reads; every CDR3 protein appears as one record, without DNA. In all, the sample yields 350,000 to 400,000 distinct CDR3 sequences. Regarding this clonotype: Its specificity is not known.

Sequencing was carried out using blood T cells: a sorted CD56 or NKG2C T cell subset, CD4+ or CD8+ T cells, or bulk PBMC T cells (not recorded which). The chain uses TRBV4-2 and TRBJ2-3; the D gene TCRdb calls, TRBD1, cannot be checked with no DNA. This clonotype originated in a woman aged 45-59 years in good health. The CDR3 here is CASSQEPSLSADTQYF.